This is a list of T cell receptor beta chains from one sample in a study of blood T cell repertoires in COVID-19. The data were produced by immunoSEQ multiplex PCR, yet TCRdb's version contains in-frame clones alone and is incomplete. The table records some 100,000 clones, 85% of them present only once. Sample: peripheral blood. These receptors were obtained from a woman between 70 and 85 years old with active or convalescent COVID-19. Both conserved end residues are part of each CDR3. The D gene is left open where the match is weak. The size field is filled for only some rows; it gives once, few, many or a size class.

v_call,d_call,clone_size,j_call,cdr3_nt,cdr3_aa
TRBV28,-,-,TRBJ2-2,TGTGCCAGCAGCCAGGATGACCGGGAGCTGTTTTTT,CASSQDDRELFF
TRBV3-1/TRBV3-2,TRBD1,-,TRBJ2-7,TGTGCCAGCAGCCAAGGGACAGGGTCCGAGCAGTACTTC,CASSQGTGSEQYF
TRBV5-4,TRBD2,-,TRBJ2-2,TGTGCCAGCAGCCTCCTAGCGGGAGGAGGGACCGGGGAGCTGTTTTTT,CASSLLAGGGTGELFF
TRBV7-9,TRBD2,-,TRBJ2-2,TGTGCCAGCAGCTCTAGCGGGGGGGCCACCACCGGGGAGCTGTTTTTT,CASSSSGGATTGELFF
TRBV4-1,-,-,TRBJ2-1,TGCGCCAGCAGTCAAGACGGGACTCGTCCATCCTACGAGCAGTTCTTC,CASSQDGTRPSYEQFF
TRBV14,TRBD1,-,TRBJ1-1,TGTGCCAGCAGCCCGGACAGGGGCACTGAAGCTTTCTTT,CASSPDRGTEAFF
TRBV30,-,few,TRBJ1-5,TGTGCCTGGAGTCCCCGGGAGTGGGGGATTCAGCCCCAGCATTTT,CAWSPREWGIQPQHF
TRBV5-1,TRBD2,-,TRBJ2-7,TGCGCCAGCAGCTTGGCGGTACTGCGGGAGACTGACTACGAGCAGTACTTC,CASSLAVLRETDYEQYF
TRBV19,-,-,TRBJ2-7,TGTGCCAGTAGTTCAGGAGGGGCCTACGAGCAGTACTTC,CASSSGGAYEQYF
TRBV19,TRBD1,-,TRBJ1-5,TGTGCCAGTAGTATAGTGGGTACGGGCAGGGGGCGCGGGCAGCCCCAGCATTTT,CASSIVGTGRGRGQPQHF
TRBV13,TRBD2,-,TRBJ2-1,TGTGCCAGCAGCTCCCTACTAGCGGGAGCCTACAATGAGCAGTTCTTC,CASSSLLAGAYNEQFF
TRBV5-1,TRBD1,-,TRBJ2-1,TGCGCCAGCAGCTTGGGACAGGGGGCGAATGAGCAGTTCTTC,CASSLGQGANEQFF
TRBV11-3,-,-,TRBJ2-5,TGTGCCAGCAGCCGCAGGGCACCCCAAGAGACCCAGTACTTC,CASSRRAPQETQYF
TRBV11-2,-,-,TRBJ1-1,TGTGCCAGCAGCCTGCGAGAGAACACTGAAGCTTTCTTT,CASSLRENTEAFF
TRBV25-1,TRBD2,-,TRBJ2-3,TGTGCCAGCAGTGAATCCCTGAGCGGGAGTAGCACAGATACGCAGTATTTT,CASSESLSGSSTDTQYF
TRBV27,-,-,TRBJ1-6,TGTGCCAGCAGTTTGGGGAGCTCACCCCTCCACTTT,CASSLGSSPLHF
TRBV4-3,-,-,TRBJ2-1,TGCGCCAGCAGCCAAGATCCCGGTAATGAGCAGTTCTTC,CASSQDPGNEQFF
TRBV5-5,TRBD2,-,TRBJ2-7,TGTGCCAGCAGCTCCCAAGCGGGGGGGGCCTACGAGCAGTACTTC,CASSSQAGGAYEQYF
TRBV4-2,-,-,TRBJ1-1,TGTGCCAGCAGCCAACAAATTAACACTGAAGCTTTCTTT,CASSQQINTEAFF
TRBV12-5,-,once,TRBJ1-5,TGTGCTAGTGGTTTGGTAGTGGAGGACGGCAATCAGCCCCAGCATTTT,CASGLVVEDGNQPQHF
TRBV29-1,TRBD1,-,TRBJ1-1,TGCAGCGGACGACGACAGGGTTGGAACACTGAAGCTTTCTTT,CSGRRQGWNTEAFF
TRBV28,-,-,TRBJ2-7,TGTGCCAGCAGTTTTGCCGAACGGGGGCAGTACTTC,CASSFAERGQYF
TRBV2,TRBD1,few,TRBJ1-2,TGTGCCAGCAGCGGGACAGGAGGGTATGGCTACACCTTC,CASSGTGGYGYTF
TRBV9,-,-,TRBJ2-1,TGTGCCAGCAGCGGAGGTCTCGGCTCCTACAATGAGCAGTTCTTC,CASSGGLGSYNEQFF
TRBV19,TRBD1,-,TRBJ2-7,TGTGCCAGTAGTGGGACAGGGGTCTACGAGCAGTACTTC,CASSGTGVYEQYF
TRBV7-2,TRBD1,-,TRBJ2-3,TGTGCCAGCCGTCGGTACAGGGGGCCCACAGATACGCAGTATTTT,CASRRYRGPTDTQYF
TRBV5-5,-,-,TRBJ1-4,TGTGCCAGCAGCTTAAGACTTGCTTCCGAAAAACTGTTTTTT,CASSLRLASEKLFF
TRBV5-4,-,once,TRBJ1-1,TGTGCCAGCAGCTTGGCCAAGAACTTGAACACTGAAGCTTTCTTT,CASSLAKNLNTEAFF
TRBV5-4,-,-,TRBJ2-4,TGTGCCAGCAGCTCGGGACTGGCCCCAAACATTCAGTACTTC,CASSSGLAPNIQYF
TRBV12-5,-,-,TRBJ1-2,TGTGCTAGTGGTTTTAGTGGGTCGGGAGGTGGCTACACCTTC,CASGFSGSGGGYTF
TRBV9,TRBD2,-,TRBJ2-1,TGTGCCAGCAGCGTAAGGACTAGCGGGAGGAACAATGAGCAGTTCTTC,CASSVRTSGRNNEQFF
TRBV5-6,-,few,TRBJ1-2,TGTGCCAGCAATACAAATAACTATGGCTACACCTTC,CASNTNNYGYTF
TRBV7-6,TRBD2,once,TRBJ2-1,TGTGCCAGCAGCTTAGTGGCGGGAGGATCCCACAATGAGCAGTTCTTC,CASSLVAGGSHNEQFF
TRBV28,TRBD1,few,TRBJ2-2,TGTGCCAGCAGCCTTACAGGGGGCCCCACCGGGGAGCTGTTTTTT,CASSLTGGPTGELFF
TRBV6-6,TRBD1,-,TRBJ1-2,TGTGCCAGCACCGTACTGTCGGGACAGATAGGCTATGGCTACACCTTC,CASTVLSGQIGYGYTF
TRBV19,TRBD2,-,TRBJ2-2,TGTGCCAGCAGTACTAGCGGGAGCGCGAACACCGGGGAGCTGTTTTTT,CASSTSGSANTGELFF
TRBV30,TRBD1,few,TRBJ1-6,TGTGCCTGGAGTGGCGGACAGGGGTGGAATTCACCCCTCCACTTT,CAWSGGQGWNSPLHF
TRBV5-1,-,-,TRBJ2-6,TGCGCCAGCAGCTTGACCTCAGGGTCTGGGGCCAACGTCCTGACTTTC,CASSLTSGSGANVLTF
TRBV6-2/TRBV6-3,-,-,TRBJ2-7,TGTGCCAGCAGTTGGGACTCCCTCTACGAGCAGTACTTC,CASSWDSLYEQYF
TRBV5-6,TRBD1,-,TRBJ1-4,TGTGCCAGCAGCAACCGGGACAGGGGGCGGACTAATGAAAAACTGTTTTTT,CASSNRDRGRTNEKLFF
TRBV5-1,-,-,TRBJ1-4,TGCGCCAGCAGCTTCACAGCAACTAATGAAAAACTGTTTTTT,CASSFTATNEKLFF